Described below is a single TCR beta chain sequence and its context. Its target is not known. The assay was immunoSEQ multiplex PCR, and TCRdb's table has in-frame clones only and misses some. The sample has approximately 110,000 clones, approximately 94% seen once. V shed 6 bases and J shed 10 bases, with 19 bases lying between them. The CDR3 extends over 14 amino acids. CDR1 is MNHEY, CDR2 SMNVEV, per germline (reference sequence). The data derive from a study of graft-versus-host responses after intestinal transplantation. Study information: Induction with anti-thymocyte globulin, then tacrolimus and steroids for around three years, was given to all recipients.

The TCR comes from a human donor who was the organ donor for an intestinal transplant. V and J are TRBV27 and TRBJ2-1, with a possible D match to TRBD1 (6 bases). Sequences were derived from unstimulated CD4+ T cells sorted from spleen or lymph node cells, sampled before transplant. The CDR3 here is CASRADFFTGEQFF. In DNA, the CDR3 is TGTGCCAGCAGAGCGGATTTCTTTACAGGGGAGCAGTTCTTC.